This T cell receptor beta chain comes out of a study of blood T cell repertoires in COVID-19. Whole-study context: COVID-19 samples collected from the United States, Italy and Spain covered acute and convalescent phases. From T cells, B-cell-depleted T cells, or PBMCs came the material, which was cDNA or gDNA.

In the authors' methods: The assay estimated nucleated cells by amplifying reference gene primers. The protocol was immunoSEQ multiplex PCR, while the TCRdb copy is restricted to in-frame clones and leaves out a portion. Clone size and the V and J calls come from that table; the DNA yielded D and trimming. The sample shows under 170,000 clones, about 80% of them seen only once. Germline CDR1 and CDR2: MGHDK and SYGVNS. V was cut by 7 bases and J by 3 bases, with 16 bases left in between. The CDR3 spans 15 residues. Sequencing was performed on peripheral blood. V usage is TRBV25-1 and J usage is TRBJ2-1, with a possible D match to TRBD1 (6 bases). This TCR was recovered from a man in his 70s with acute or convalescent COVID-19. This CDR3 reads CASTLTGQNYNEQFF. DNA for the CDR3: TGTGCCAGCACTCTGACAGGACAGAACTACAATGAGCAGTTCTTC. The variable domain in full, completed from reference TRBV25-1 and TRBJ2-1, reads EADIYQTPRYLVIGTGKKITLECSQTMGHDKMYWYQQDPGMELHLIHYSYGVNSTEKGDLSSESTVSRIRTEHFPLTLESARPSHTSQYLCASTLTGQNYNEQFFGPGTRLTVL.